A single sample gave rise to the 11 T cell receptor beta chains below, sequenced in a study of blood T cell repertoires in COVID-19. The repertoire was sequenced with immunoSEQ multiplex PCR; TCRdb's copy has only in-frame clones and lacks some. The sample holds 150,000 or so clones, 70% to 90% seen once. The source material was PBMCs or T cells enriched from blood (not recorded which). These receptor sequences come from a woman in her forties or fifties who had recovered from COVID-19.

The chain uses TRBV7-2 and TRBJ1-2; D is ambiguous. Per the germline V gene, CDR1 is SGHTA and CDR2 is FQGNSA. The CDR3 runs 16 residues. The V and J ends lost 3 bases and 8 bases respectively, with 22 bases between them. The CDR3 protein is CASSLGGGMSRGGYTF. The CDR3 bases are TGTGCCAGCAGCTTGGGCGGTGGCATGTCTCGGGGAGGCTACACCTTC.

The V gene is TRBV11-2, the J gene TRBJ2-3; D unclear. Between the trimmed V and J ends, which lost 2 bases and 5 bases, there was a span of 5 bases. Per germline, CDR1 SGHAT and CDR2 FQNNGV. The CDR3 loop spans 12 amino acids. Here the CDR3 reads CASSLTLDTQYF. CDR3 bases: TGTGCCAGCAGCTTAACTTTAGATACGCAGTATTTT.

This clone was recorded a few times. The genes are TRBV7-2 and TRBJ1-2; 9 bases map to TRBD1. V dropped 1 base and J dropped 6; count of bases not matched to a gene: 6. The CDR3 runs to 15 residues. CDR1 and CDR2 (germline): SGHTA, FQGNSA. CDR3 protein: CASSLVRGTGNGYTF. Written as DNA, the CDR3 is TGTGCCAGCAGCTTAGTACGCGGGACAGGGAATGGCTACACCTTC. Combining the CDR3 with reference TRBV7-2 and TRBJ1-2 gives the whole variable domain GAGVSQSPSNKVTEKGKDVELRCDPISGHTALYWYRQSLGQGLEFLIYFQGNSAPDKSGLPSDRFSAERTGGSVSTLTIQRTQQEDSAVYLCASSLVRGTGNGYTFGSGTRLTVV.

This clone showed up just a few times. V gene TRBV19 combines with J gene TRBJ1-5; maybe TRBD1 (5 bases). V gave up 6 bases and J gave up 4 bases, with 13 bases separating them. CDR3 length: 14 amino acids. Germline V gene lookup returns CDR1 LNHDA and CDR2 SQIVND (reference sequence). CDR3 nucleotide sequence: TGTGCCAGTAGCGCAAGGGGCTCGAATCAGCCCCAGCATTTT. It translates to CASSARGSNQPQHF. Using reference TRBV19 and TRBJ1-5 for the parts outside the CDR3, the full variable domain is DGGITQSPKYLFRKEGQNVTLSCEQNLNHDAMYWYRQDPGQGLRLIYYSQIVNDFQKGDIAEGYSVSREKKESFPLTVTSAQKNPTAFYLCASSARGSNQPQHFGDGTRLSIL.

CDR3 sequence (DNA): TGTGCTAGTGGTTTGGTCACAGGGGCGTATAATTCACCCCTCCACTTT. Amino acids: CASGLVTGAYNSPLHF. This chain links TRBV12-5 with TRBJ1-6; 7 bases match TRBD1. The CDR3 loop spans 16 amino acids. The germline gives CDR1 LGHNT, CDR2 FRNRAP. V gave up 0 bases and J gave up 4 bases; unmatched junction bases: 3.

This clone was recorded at least ten times. The V and J genes are TRBV27 and TRBJ2-7, with 11 bases identical to TRBD2. From germline, CDR1 is MNHEY and CDR2 SMNVEV (reference sequence). The junction had 8 bases not matched to a gene; V was cut back by 5 bases and J by 5 bases. The CDR3 loop spans 15 amino acids. As DNA, the CDR3 is TGTGCCAGCAGTGTAAATAGCGGGGGGGTCGACGAGCAGTACTTC. Translation: CASSVNSGGVDEQYF.

This chain uses TRBV5-1 with TRBJ2-5; 10 bases fit TRBD1. CDR1 and CDR2 (germline): SGHRS, YFSETQ. This CDR3 comprises 15 residues. V shed 8 bases and J 5 bases; nucleotides not matched to a gene: 12. The CDR3 DNA reads as TGCGCCAGTACCGAGACAGGGGGCGCGACGGAGACCCAGTACTTC. Amino acids: CASTETGGATETQYF.

The rearrangement links TRBV7-9 to TRBJ2-5, with no clear D. Germline-derived CDR1 and CDR2 are SEHNR and FQNEAQ (reference sequence). There are 11 residues in the CDR3. Between the trimmed V and J ends, which lost 8 bases and 4 bases, there was a span of 8 bases. The CDR3 DNA reads TGTGCCAGCCCGCGGCCAGAGACCCAGTACTTC. Its protein product is CASPRPETQYF.

This clone was seen more than once but under ten times. This chain's CDR3 is CASSIETPVTGGYTF. CDR3 in DNA: TGTGCCAGTAGTATAGAAACACCTGTAACGGGAGGCTACACCTTC. The V and J genes are TRBV19 and TRBJ1-2; D ambiguous. There are 15 residues in the CDR3. The V gene's germline CDR1 is LNHDA and CDR2 SQIVND (reference sequence). The V end was cut by 0 bases, the J end by 8 bases, with 16 bases between.

The chain employs TRBV5-4 and TRBJ1-5; D is ambiguous. This CDR3 region has 16 residues. V lost 0 bases to trimming and J lost 4 bases, with 14 bases between them. Germline V gene data show CDR1 as SGHNT and CDR2 as YYREEE (reference sequence). The CDR3 is CASSLDPTPINQPQHF. In DNA, the CDR3 is TGTGCCAGCAGCTTGGATCCGACACCTATTAATCAGCCCCAGCATTTT.

The rearrangement uses TRBV19 and TRBJ1-5, with TRBD1 as a possible D gene (5 bases). This CDR3 contains 14 residues. Per germline, CDR1 LNHDA and CDR2 SQIVND (reference sequence). Trimming removed 5 bases at V and 7 bases at J, with 15 bases between. This chain's CDR3 is CASSWGGQRQPQHF. CDR3 nucleotides: TGTGCCAGTAGTTGGGGGGGTCAGCGCCAGCCCCAGCATTTT.